This T cell receptor (beta chain) was documented in a study of blood T cell repertoires in COVID-19 (TCRdb year 2020). General notes on the study: Collaborator samples came from the United States, Italy and Spain and covered acute and convalescent phases of COVID-19. Deeply sampled blood TCRbeta repertoires from subjects exposed to, actively infected with, or recovered from COVID-19 were included in the dataset. The sample metadata nearly always contained a de-identified subject ID, COVID-19 status, age in years and sex. The material from the prospective study consisted of cDNA or gDNA derived from T cells, B-cell-depleted T cells, or PBMCs. Where HLA class I and class II types were available, the types were taken from metadata supplied by the sample provider, not from assay-based typing. The samples were drawn from the first 160 participants of the ongoing ImmuneRACE study and from over 950 subjects provided by 6 global collaborators. The repertoires were made available in a free public database intended to serve as a resource for research on the immune response to SARS-CoV-2. What the study reported, not specific to this receptor: The quantity of clinical and demographic metadata differed by source and by participant and was supplied without curation.

The CDR3 measures 14 amino acids from cysteine to phenylalanine. This entry keeps only the CDR3 DNA: 42 bases, framed from base 1. V is reduced by 2 bases and J by 0 bases, leaving a spacing of 8 bases between them. For CDR1 and CDR2, the germline V gene (reference sequence) lists MNHEY and SMNVEV. The collaborating institutions used their own protocols to collect whole blood in K2EDTA tubes. For TCRbeta analysis, collaborator samples were shipped as frozen whole blood, as isolated PBMCs, or as DNA extracted from either sample type. TCRbeta CDR3 regions were amplified from genomic DNA by means of the immunoSEQ Assay, a bias-controlled multiplex PCR. The authors' analysis ran thus. Within the assay, amplification of reference gene primers was used to estimate how many nucleated cells each sample contained. Sequence reads were collapsed and filtered to measure the absolute abundance of every unique TCRbeta CDR3 rearrangement. For each sample, productive Simpson clonality was calculated as the square root of Simpson's diversity index over productive rearrangements. TCRdb mirrors the immuneACCESS table, restricted to in-frame sequences. Some clones are absent from its copies; in checked studies, under half trace to an unresolved V gene, and the reason for the others is unknown. V and J calls and clone size are those listed in that table; D and trimming were worked out from the DNA. In all, the sample holds about 170,000 clones, and 82% of those were seen once. Roughly 8.1% of the sample belongs to the ten largest clones.

This clone was seen only once. Its antigen is not yet known. One base away there is no much larger clone; base qualities are not given. The TCR originated in a woman in her sixties or seventies with acute or convalescent COVID-19. Material: peripheral blood. The sequence joins TRBV27 to TRBJ2-7; the D gene is not confidently resolved. The DNA sequence reads TGTGCCAGCAGTTTAACAACAGCCTCCTACGAGCAGTACTTC. Its protein reads: CASSLTTASYEQYF.